This entry is about one TCR beta chain. The data were produced by immunoSEQ multiplex PCR, yet TCRdb's version contains in-frame clones alone and is incomplete. The data contain 450,000 or so clones, roughly 87% of them singletons. This specimen comes from a study of blood T cell repertoires in COVID-19. As for the study in general: Material from acute and convalescent COVID-19 was sourced from the United States, Italy and Spain. PBMCs, B-cell-depleted T cells, or T cells provided the cDNA or gDNA that made up the material.

The clonotype was recovered from a man aged 18 to 30 with COVID-19, enrolled during active disease. Material: peripheral blood.

CDR3 coding DNA: TGTGCCAGTAGGGGGCAGGTCATCAATCAGCCCCAGCATTTT. This codes for CASRGQVINQPQHF. The rearrangement links TRBV19 to TRBJ1-5; D perhaps matches TRBD1 (5 bases). The V gene's germline CDR1 is LNHDA and CDR2 SQIVND (reference sequence). With 6 bases removed from V and 3 bases from J, the gap between germline ends came to 12 bases. The CDR3 is 14 residues long.